This T cell receptor beta chain was recorded in a study of blood T cell repertoires in COVID-19. Per germline, CDR1 ENHRY and CDR2 SYGVKD. CDR3 size: 13 residues. The germline V and J ends were trimmed by 5 bases and 7 bases, with 14 bases remaining between them. Profiled with immunoSEQ multiplex PCR; TCRdb holds only in-frame clones, not every one. The sample lists 120,000 or so clones; around four fifths were seen once. The V and J genes are TRBV10-3 and TRBJ1-2, with D possibly being TRBD1 (6 bases). The sequencing sample was made of peripheral blood. This clonotype originated in a man aged 55 to 70 with active or convalescent COVID-19. The CDR3, as DNA: TGTGCCATCAGTAACACAGGGACGGGTGGCTACACCTTC. The encoded protein is CAISNTGTGGYTF.